This entry concerns a single T cell receptor (beta chain). The antigen is not known. The data are from a study of graft-versus-host responses after intestinal transplantation. Overall study: Once they had received anti-thymocyte globulin induction, all recipients took tacrolimus and steroids for around three years. Study results and limitations: GvH clones appeared in recipient marrow, some first in ileum or blood. Allograft graft-versus-host to host-versus-graft clonal ratios ran high in patients with graft-donor T cell macrochimerism.

From germline, CDR1 is SGHVS and CDR2 FNYEAQ. The CDR3 sequence is 14 residues long. The V and J ends lost 3 bases and 8 bases respectively, with 16 bases between them. The protocol was immunoSEQ multiplex PCR, while the TCRdb copy is restricted to in-frame clones and leaves out a portion. The sample lists about 9,600 clones; roughly 90% were seen once. Both intraepithelial and lamina propria lymphocytes were released by processing graft tissue. The specimen was ileum tissue, collected around 700 days after intestinal transplantation. The receptor was isolated from a human patient who received an intestinal transplant, so some T cells may come from the graft donor. The V call is TRBV7-6, the J call TRBJ1-2; D might be TRBD1 (5 bases). The CDR3 sequence is CASSLNRQSGGYTF. The CDR3 DNA reads TGTGCCAGCAGCTTGAATCGACAGAGCGGCGGCTACACCTTC.